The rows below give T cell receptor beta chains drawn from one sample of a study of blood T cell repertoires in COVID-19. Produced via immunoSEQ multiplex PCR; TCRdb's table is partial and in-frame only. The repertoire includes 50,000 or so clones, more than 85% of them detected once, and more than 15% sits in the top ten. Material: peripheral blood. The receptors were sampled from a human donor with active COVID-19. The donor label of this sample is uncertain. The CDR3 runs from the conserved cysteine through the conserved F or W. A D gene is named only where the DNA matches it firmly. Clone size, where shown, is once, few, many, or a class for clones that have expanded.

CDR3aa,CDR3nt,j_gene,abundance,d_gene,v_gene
CASSYRAGMYTEAFF,TGTGCCAGCAGTTATAGGGCAGGGATGTATACTGAAGCTTTCTTT,TRBJ1-1,once,.,TRBV6-2/TRBV6-3
CASRRGGASYEQYF,TGTGCCAGCAGGCGCGGGGGCGCCTCCTACGAGCAGTACTTC,TRBJ2-7,.,.,TRBV6-5
CASSPRYTEAFF,TGTGCCAGCAGTCCCAGATACACTGAAGCTTTCTTT,TRBJ1-1,.,.,TRBV6-2/TRBV6-3
CASSSTGGAKTQYF,TGCGCCAGCAGCTCCACTGGAGGGGCGAAGACCCAGTACTTC,TRBJ2-5,.,.,TRBV5-1
CASSLGGPTSTDTQYF,TGTGCCAGCAGCTTAGGAGGTCCGACCAGCACAGATACGCAGTATTTT,TRBJ2-3,.,.,TRBV7-9
CASSRFPESSTDTQYF,TGTGCCAGCAGCCGGTTCCCCGAGAGTTCGACAGATACGCAGTATTTT,TRBJ2-3,.,.,TRBV9
CASSPANYGYTF,TGTGCCAGCAGCCCCGCTAACTATGGCTACACCTTC,TRBJ1-2,.,.,TRBV7-2
CASSPHRTSAEQFF,TGTGCCAGCAGCCCTCACAGGACTAGCGCTGAGCAGTTCTTC,TRBJ2-1,.,TRBD2,TRBV7-2
CASSLDWRTEAFF,TGTGCCAGCAGCTTGGACTGGAGGACTGAAGCTTTCTTT,TRBJ1-1,few,.,TRBV7-2
CASGTPSLLAKNIQYF,TGTGCCAGCGGGACACCTTCACTACTAGCCAAAAACATTCAGTACTTC,TRBJ2-4,.,.,TRBV27
CASSSTNTEAFF,TGTGCCAGCAGCTCGACAAACACTGAAGCTTTCTTT,TRBJ1-1,.,.,TRBV7-9
CASSHPGGNQPQHF,TGCGCCAGCAGCCACCCAGGGGGGAATCAGCCCCAGCATTTT,TRBJ1-5,.,TRBD1,TRBV4-1
CASSTGEAADTQYF,TGTGCCAGTAGTACCGGGGAGGCAGCAGATACGCAGTATTTT,TRBJ2-3,.,.,TRBV19
CASGGAPDEQFF,TGTGCCAGCGGGGGGGCCCCGGATGAGCAGTTCTTC,TRBJ2-1,.,.,TRBV7-3
CASRYNRGSGEAFF,TGTGCCAGCAGATATAACAGGGGTAGTGGTGAAGCTTTCTTT,TRBJ1-1,.,TRBD1,TRBV7-2
CASSQRFTNEKLFF,TGTGCCAGCAGCCAACGTTTTACTAATGAAAAACTGTTTTTT,TRBJ1-4,.,.,TRBV3-1/TRBV3-2
CASSPTSGTGELFF,TGTGCCAGCAGCCCGACTAGCGGCACCGGGGAGCTGTTTTTT,TRBJ2-2,.,TRBD2,TRBV3-1/TRBV3-2
CASSQGGPLFF,TGTGCCAGCAGCCAAGGAGGCCCACTGTTTTTT,TRBJ1-4,.,.,TRBV3-1/TRBV3-2
CASSLGTSGWTDPGYTF,TGTGCCAGCAGCTTGGGAACGTCAGGATGGACTGACCCTGGCTACACCTTC,TRBJ1-2,.,.,TRBV7-9
CASSSQVGQGGYGYTF,TGTGCCAGCAGCTCGCAAGTCGGACAGGGAGGGTATGGCTACACCTTC,TRBJ1-2,.,TRBD1,TRBV9
CASTMGALDEQYF,TGTGCCAGTACGATGGGAGCCTTGGACGAGCAGTACTTC,TRBJ2-7,.,.,TRBV19
CASSQPGQGWGLGIQYF,TGTGCCAGCAGCCAACCGGGACAGGGTTGGGGATTAGGCATTCAGTACTTC,TRBJ2-4,.,TRBD1,TRBV3-1/TRBV3-2
CASSSPGLAGGATDTQYF,TGCGCCAGCAGCTCCCCGGGACTAGCGGGGGGTGCCACAGATACGCAGTATTTT,TRBJ2-3,.,TRBD2,TRBV5-1
CAIQSQTGQGDYGYTF,TGTGCCATCCAGTCCCAAACGGGACAGGGAGACTATGGCTACACCTTC,TRBJ1-2,.,TRBD1,TRBV10-3